This TCR beta chain comes out of a study of cytomegalovirus exposure and HLA in healthy donors. V dropped 7 bases and J dropped 1; count of bases not matched to a gene: 5. The length of the CDR3 is 14 residues. Germline loops: CDR1 SGHAT, CDR2 FQNNGV. The PCR used 60 Vbeta and 13 Jbeta primers. Clones were sequenced by immunoSEQ multiplex PCR, and TCRdb holds only the in-frame ones, with some missing. In the table there are tens of thousands of clones, approximately 70% of which are singletons. The chain combines TRBV11-2 with TRBJ1-2; 8 nucleotides align to TRBD1. The receptor comes from a male donor in good health and CMV-seropositive. The source material was PBMCs. The CDR3 spells CASTIGQGNYGYTF. CDR3 DNA sequence: TGTGCCAGCACCATTGGACAGGGTAACTATGGCTACACCTTC.